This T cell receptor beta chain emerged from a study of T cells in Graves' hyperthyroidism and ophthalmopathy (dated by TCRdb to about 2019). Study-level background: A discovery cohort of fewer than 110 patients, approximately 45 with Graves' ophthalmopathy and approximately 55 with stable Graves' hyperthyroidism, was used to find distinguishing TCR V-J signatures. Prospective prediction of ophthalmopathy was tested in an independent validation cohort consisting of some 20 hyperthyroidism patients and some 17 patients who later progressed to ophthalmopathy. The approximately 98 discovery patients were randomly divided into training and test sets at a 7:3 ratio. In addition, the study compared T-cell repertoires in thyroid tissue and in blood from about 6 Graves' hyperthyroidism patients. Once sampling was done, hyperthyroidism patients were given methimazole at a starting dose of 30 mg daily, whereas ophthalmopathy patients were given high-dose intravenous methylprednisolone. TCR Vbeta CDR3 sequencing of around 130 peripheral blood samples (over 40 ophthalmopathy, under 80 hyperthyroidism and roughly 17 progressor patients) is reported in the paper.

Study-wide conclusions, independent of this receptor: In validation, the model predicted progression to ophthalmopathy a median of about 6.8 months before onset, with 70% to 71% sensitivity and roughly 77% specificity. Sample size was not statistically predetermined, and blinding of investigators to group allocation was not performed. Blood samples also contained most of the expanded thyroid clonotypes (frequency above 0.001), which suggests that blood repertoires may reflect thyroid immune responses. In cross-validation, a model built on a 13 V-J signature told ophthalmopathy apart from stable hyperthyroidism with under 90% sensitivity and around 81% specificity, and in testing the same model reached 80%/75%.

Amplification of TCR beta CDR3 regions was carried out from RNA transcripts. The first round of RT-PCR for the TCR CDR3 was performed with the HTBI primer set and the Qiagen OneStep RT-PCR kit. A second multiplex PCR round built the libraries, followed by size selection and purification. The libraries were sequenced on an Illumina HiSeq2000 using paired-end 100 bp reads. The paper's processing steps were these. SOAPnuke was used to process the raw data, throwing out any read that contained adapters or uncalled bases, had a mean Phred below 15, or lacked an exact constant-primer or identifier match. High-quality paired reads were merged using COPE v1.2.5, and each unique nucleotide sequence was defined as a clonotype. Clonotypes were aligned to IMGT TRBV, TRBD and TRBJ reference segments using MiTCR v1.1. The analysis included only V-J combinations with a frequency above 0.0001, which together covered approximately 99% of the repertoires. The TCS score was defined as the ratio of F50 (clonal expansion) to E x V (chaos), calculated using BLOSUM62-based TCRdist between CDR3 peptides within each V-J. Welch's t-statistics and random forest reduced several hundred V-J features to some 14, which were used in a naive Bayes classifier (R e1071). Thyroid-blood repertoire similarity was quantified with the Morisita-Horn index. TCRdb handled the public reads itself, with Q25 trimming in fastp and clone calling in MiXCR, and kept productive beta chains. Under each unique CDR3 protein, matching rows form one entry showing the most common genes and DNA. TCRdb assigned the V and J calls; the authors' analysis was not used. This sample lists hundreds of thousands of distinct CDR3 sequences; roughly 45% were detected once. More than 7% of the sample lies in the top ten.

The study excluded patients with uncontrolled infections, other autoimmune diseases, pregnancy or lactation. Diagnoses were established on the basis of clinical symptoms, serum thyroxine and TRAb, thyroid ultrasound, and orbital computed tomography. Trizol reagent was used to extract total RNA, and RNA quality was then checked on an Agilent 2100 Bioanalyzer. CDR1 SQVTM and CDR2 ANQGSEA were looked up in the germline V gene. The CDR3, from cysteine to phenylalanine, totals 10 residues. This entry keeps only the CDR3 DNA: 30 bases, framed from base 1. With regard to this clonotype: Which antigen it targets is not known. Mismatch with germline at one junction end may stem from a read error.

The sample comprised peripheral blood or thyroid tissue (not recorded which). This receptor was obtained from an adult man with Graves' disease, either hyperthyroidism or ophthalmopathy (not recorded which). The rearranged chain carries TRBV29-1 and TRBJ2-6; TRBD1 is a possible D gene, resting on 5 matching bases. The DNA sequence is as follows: TGCAGCGTTGGCAGGGTTCCTGAAGCTTTC. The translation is CSVGRVPEAF.